The clone carrying this T cell receptor beta chain showed up just a few times. The record originates from a study of early T cells in non-severe SARS-CoV-2 infection. Study overall: Sequencing was performed on bulk RNA from unsorted whole blood, leaving chains unpaired.

CDR3 length: 12 amino acids. V dropped 1 base and J dropped 8 bases, with 8 bases sitting between them. Germline V gene lookup returns CDR1 SGHAT and CDR2 FQNNGV. TCRdb fed the 5' RACE reads into MiXCR, producing one record per CDR3 protein. Seen here are around 57,000 distinct CDR3 sequences, approximately 6% observed once, and the top ten hold 3% to 4%. The source material was whole blood, sampled at baseline. The chain combines TRBV11-2 with TRBJ2-5; D uncertain. This TCR came from an adult who was a healthcare worker with PCR-confirmed SARS-CoV-2 infection or an uninfected control (not recorded which). The CDR3 loop reads CASSLADETQYF. The CDR3 DNA follows: TGTGCCAGCAGCTTAGCTGACGAAACCCAGTACTTC.